The text below deals with one TCR beta chain. Trimming stripped 4 bases from V and 0 bases from J, with 12 bases between. Germline V lookup: CDR1 SNHLY, CDR2 FYNNEI. CDR3 length: 15 residues. This sample stems from a study of blood T cell repertoires in COVID-19. Study-level background: PBMCs, B-cell-depleted T cells, or T cells were the source of the cDNA or gDNA that made up the material.

As handled by the study authors: Reference gene primer amplification gave estimated nucleated cell counts. Profiled with immunoSEQ multiplex PCR; TCRdb holds only in-frame clones, not every one. V and J calls and clone size are given by that table; D and trimming were obtained from the DNA. The table includes under 200,000 clones, around four fifths detected once. One Seattle source followed patients from active infection through their disease course. The chain combines TRBV2 with TRBJ1-1; perhaps TRBD1 as D (5 bases). The sequence was collected from a woman older than 75 with COVID-19, enrolled during active disease. Sequenced material: peripheral blood. The CDR3 loop reads CASSGGGPMNTEAFF. The CDR3 nucleotides read TGTGCCAGCAGTGGGGGGGGTCCCATGAACACTGAAGCTTTCTTT.